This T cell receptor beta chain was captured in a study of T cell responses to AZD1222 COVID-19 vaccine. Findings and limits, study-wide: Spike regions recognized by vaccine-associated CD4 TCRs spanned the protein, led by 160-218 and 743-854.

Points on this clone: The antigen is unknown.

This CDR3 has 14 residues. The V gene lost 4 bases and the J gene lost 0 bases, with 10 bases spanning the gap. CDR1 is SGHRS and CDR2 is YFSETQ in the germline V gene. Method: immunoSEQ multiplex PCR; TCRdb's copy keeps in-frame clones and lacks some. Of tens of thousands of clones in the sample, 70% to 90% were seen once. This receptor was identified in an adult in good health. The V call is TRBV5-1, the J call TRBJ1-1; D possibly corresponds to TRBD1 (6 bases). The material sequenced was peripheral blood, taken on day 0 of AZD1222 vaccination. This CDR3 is CASSRGVMNTEAFF. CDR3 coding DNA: TGCGCCAGCAGCAGGGGGGTGATGAACACTGAAGCTTTCTTT.